The present T cell receptor beta chain was sequenced within a study of neurological immune-mediated disorders (dated by TCRdb to between 2018 and 2020). At the level of the whole study: Among the 35 or so multiple sclerosis patients, relapsing-remitting MS was present in some 31 and secondary progressive MS was present in 3. Of the roughly 68 subjects in the cohort, some 15 were HAM/TSP patients, roughly 35 were multiple sclerosis patients, and 20 were healthy controls. Using UMI-based sequencing, the study compared peripheral blood TCR-beta repertoires from patients with HTLV-I-associated myelopathy (HAM/TSP), patients with multiple sclerosis, and healthy controls. Longitudinal samples, technical triplicates and paired sorted CD4+ and CD8+ T-cell subsets, alongside PBMC samples, were included among the approximately 110 TCR-beta libraries. Beyond this particular receptor, the publication reports: Expanded clones from different subjects shared no identical CDR3 amino acid sequences, which suggests that TCR-beta repertoires were private in all groups. The MS cluster showed no association with clinical or MRI features, and the authors stated that larger cohorts are needed. TCR clonal expansion was highest in HAM/TSP patients and lowest in MS patients, with MS patients falling below even healthy controls. In phylogenetic analysis, the repertoires of 18 of 34 MS patients grouped into a cluster of related CDR3 sequences, which suggests a possible signature at the repertoire level.

cDNA was synthesized by template-switch 5'RACE using a primer carrying a 10-nucleotide random unique molecular identifier by which each TCR transcript was tagged. Over 200 million TCR-beta sequences, covering 15-18 subjects, were produced in each sequencing run. Total RNA was extracted with the RNeasy kit. The KAPA Real-time Library Amplification kit was used to amplify TCR-beta VDJ regions with primers targeting the TCR constant region and the 5'RACE anchor. Sample indexes and Illumina adaptors were added in a first PCR, and a second PCR then increased library yield. The roughly 650 bp TCR product was size-selected on a 2% E-gel SizeSelection system after Ampure bead purification. Library quality was checked on a Bioanalyzer, concentration was measured with Qubit, and libraries were quantified with the Kapa Library Quantification kit before pooling. An Illumina HiSeq 2500 sequenced the libraries paired-end 2 x 150 bp. To increase sequence diversity, about 25-31% phiX was spiked into each library pool. The authors processed their data as follows. Quality-filtered reads were processed with the UMI-based MiGEC pipeline, and over 90% of raw TCR sequences were removed by the MiGEC pipeline during error correction. VDJ genes were aligned to IMGT germline references, and clonotypes were defined by unique CDR3 amino acid sequence plus V-J genes. Clonal expansion, Shannon diversity, and CDR3 relatedness (CalcPairwiseDistances, ClusterSamples) were evaluated with VDJtools, and phylogenetic trees were built with CLCbio workbench. Clones with at least 8 unique UMIs were defined as expanded, with this threshold being based on coefficient-of-variation modelling across technical triplicates. In-frame beta chains were kept once TCRdb had trimmed the public reads at Q25 with fastp and called clones with MiXCR. All rows with the same CDR3 protein become a single entry with the most common DNA and genes. Clone size and V and J calls follow TCRdb, not the original study. The sample table holds approximately 59,000 distinct CDR3 sequences, of which 5.2% were seen once. Approximately 5.6% of the sample goes to the ten largest clones.

This clonotype was recorded at least ten times. Its recognized antigen is unknown. No base qualities exist here, and no much larger clone lies one base off it. After removal of 0 bases from V and 8 bases from J, the junction retains 4 bases not matched to a gene. In the germline V gene, CDR1 corresponds to MNHEY and CDR2 to SVGAGI. Including cysteine and phenylalanine, the CDR3 has 15 amino acids. Only the CDR3 DNA is retained, 45 bases long and in frame from the first base. For unsorted PBMC libraries, 2 million PBMCs were used after storage in RNAlater at -80 degrees C until RNA extraction. The multiple sclerosis patients were enrolled in a US clinical protocol that used magnetic resonance imaging to evaluate disease progression. Peripheral blood was subjected to Ficoll-Hypaque density gradient centrifugation to isolate PBMCs, which were then cryopreserved in liquid nitrogen.

This clonotype was obtained from a human donor with multiple sclerosis. The donor label of this sample is uncertain. The V gene is TRBV6-5 and the J gene is TRBJ1-6; a stretch of 7 junction bases matches TRBD1. Sequencing input: PBMCs. The CDR3 corresponds to CASSYSRQGYSPLHF. The DNA sequence is as follows: TGTGCCAGCAGTTACTCGAGACAGGGATATTCACCCCTCCACTTT.